The 18 T cell receptor beta chains reported below all come from one sample, sequenced in a study of cytomegalovirus exposure and HLA in healthy donors. Primers: 60 Vbeta forward and 13 Jbeta reverse. The method was immunoSEQ multiplex PCR; TCRdb's version includes in-frame clones alone and lacks a portion of them. Among 50,000 or so clones listed, around 70% were seen once. Material: PBMCs. Receptors originate from a woman between 50 and 59 years old in good health and CMV-seronegative.

This chain uses TRBV13 with TRBJ2-3; 8 bases are shared with TRBD2. The germline CDR1 and CDR2 sequences are PRHDT and FYEKMQ (reference sequence). The V segment lost 6 bases and the J segment 1 base; nucleotides outside the gene matches: 6. CDR3 length equals 15 residues. The CDR3 sequence is CASSLRAGGTDTQYF. As DNA, the CDR3 is TGTGCCAGCAGTTTAAGAGCGGGGGGCACAGATACGCAGTATTTT.

The chain uses TRBV9 and TRBJ2-2; TRBD2 aligns across 7 bases. Trimming took 0 bases from V and 5 from J; bases not matched to a gene: 7. This CDR3 contains 16 residues. Germline V lookup: CDR1 SGDLS, CDR2 YYNGEE. CDR3 loop: CASSVEVRGGTGELFF. CDR3 DNA sequence: TGTGCCAGCAGCGTAGAAGTAAGGGGAGGGACCGGGGAGCTGTTTTTT.

In DNA form, the CDR3 reads TGTGCCAGCTGCGGGACTGAGCATCAGCCCCAGCATTTT. It yields the protein CASCGTEHQPQHF. This chain joins TRBV6-1 and TRBJ1-5; D may be TRBD1 (5 bases). Deletions cut 8 bases from V and 5 bases from J, with 13 bases between. Germline V lookup: CDR1 MNHNS, CDR2 SASEGT. There are 13 residues in the CDR3.

The chain recombines TRBV28 with TRBJ2-3, with 10 bases matching TRBD2. The junction had 12 bases not matched to a gene; V was cut back by 5 bases and J by 7 bases. CDR3 length: 16 amino acids. Germline lookup yields CDR1 MDHEN and CDR2 SYDVKM. DNA of the CDR3: TGTGCCAGCAGTCTAGCGGGGGCCTCGGCAAGTTATACGCAGTATTTT. It specifies CASSLAGASASYTQYF. Combining the CDR3 with reference TRBV28 and TRBJ2-3 gives the whole variable domain DVKVTQSSRYLVKRTGEKVFLECVQDMDHENMFWYRQDPGLGLRLIYFSYDVKMKEKGDIPEGYSVSREKKERFSLILESASTNQTSMYLCASSLAGASASYTQYFGPGTRLTVL.

This clone was counted a few times. CDR3 residues: CATYSGANVLTF. CDR3 nucleotides: TGTGCCACCTACTCTGGGGCCAACGTCCTGACTTTC. The chain recombines TRBV28 with TRBJ2-6; D is unclear. V lost 10 bases and J 0 bases, leaving 4 bases between the germline ends. Per germline, CDR1 MDHEN and CDR2 SYDVKM. The CDR3 loop spans 12 amino acids.

This clone was seen a single time. This chain joins TRBV7-2 and TRBJ1-2; D remains unclear. The V end lost 1 base, the J end lost 5 bases, and 17 bases lay between the germline ends. The length of the CDR3 is 16 residues. Germline CDR1 reads SGHTA; CDR2 reads FQGNSA. The CDR3 region is CASSLDYHQGRYGYTF. The DNA of the CDR3 is TGTGCCAGCAGCTTAGACTATCATCAAGGGAGATATGGCTACACCTTC.

This clone was recorded a few times. The chain links TRBV5-1 to TRBJ1-4; 7 bases match TRBD1. J was trimmed by 5 bases and V by 1 base; bases with no gene match: 5. This CDR3 contains 15 residues. The germline gives CDR1 SGHRS, CDR2 YFSETQ. The CDR3 loop is CASSLSGTVNEKLFF. CDR3 in DNA: TGCGCCAGCAGCTTGAGTGGGACAGTCAATGAAAAACTGTTTTTT. Full variable domain (missing parts from reference TRBV5-1 and TRBJ1-4): KAGVTQTPRYLIKTRGQQVTLSCSPISGHRSVSWYQQTPGQGLQFLFEYFSETQRNKGNFPGRFSGRQFSNSRSEMNVSTLELGDSALYLCASSLSGTVNEKLFFGSGTQLSVL.

This clone was seen only a few times. V gene TRBV5-1 combines with J gene TRBJ2-3; 8 bases line up with TRBD2. After removal of 0 bases from V and 4 bases from J, the junction contained 4 bases not matched to a gene. CDR3 size: 15 residues. CDR1 SGHRS and CDR2 YFSETQ come from the germline V gene. CDR3 sequence reads: CASSLDERGSDTQYF. In DNA, the CDR3 is TGCGCCAGCAGCTTGGATGAGCGGGGGTCAGATACGCAGTATTTT.

This rearrangement joins TRBV9 to TRBJ1-1, with 8 bases matching TRBD1. The CDR3 runs 14 residues. Germline V lookup: CDR1 SGDLS, CDR2 YYNGEE. V lost 1 base to trimming and J lost 5 bases; unmatched junction nucleotides: 4. The DNA of the CDR3 is TGTGCCAGCAGCGTACAGGGGGCAGGGACTGAAGCTTTCTTT. It translates to CASSVQGAGTEAFF.

This clone was observed a handful of times. The genes are TRBV5-1 and TRBJ2-6; weak D call: TRBD1 (5 bases). This CDR3 region has 17 residues. V lost 4 bases and J lost 0, with 14 bases in between. Germline CDR1 and CDR2: SGHRS and YFSETQ. In nucleotides, the CDR3 is TGCGCCAGCAGCCGTTCCGATCAGGGCTCTGGGGCCAACGTCCTGACTTTC. It codes for CASSRSDQGSGANVLTF.

The chain carries TRBV6-6 and TRBJ1-3; 9 bases line up with TRBD1. This CDR3 is built from 16 residues. Trimming cost V 5 bases and J 4 bases; bases outside gene matches: 9. Per germline, CDR1 MNHNY and CDR2 SVGAGI (reference sequence). CDR3 nucleotide sequence: TGTGCCAGCAGTCCACCGGGACAGGGCCCAGGAAACACCATATATTTT. Amino acid sequence: CASSPPGQGPGNTIYF.

V usage is TRBV6-1 and J usage is TRBJ1-5, with TRBD1 matching over 10 bases. The CDR3 sequence is 13 residues long. J gave up 11 bases and V 7 bases, and 8 bases lay outside the gene matches. The V gene's germline CDR1 is MNHNS and CDR2 SASEGT. The CDR3 loop reads CASTGTGEMAQHF. Here the CDR3 DNA reads TGTGCCAGCACCGGGACAGGGGAGATGGCCCAGCATTTT.

This chain links TRBV28 with TRBJ1-5; no definite D call. The CDR3 has 16 residues. Trimming took off 5 bases at V and 0 bases at J, with 14 bases between the two ends. Germline V gene data show CDR1 as MDHEN and CDR2 as SYDVKM. This CDR3 reads CASSEISKHSNQPQHF. CDR3 DNA: TGTGCCAGCAGTGAAATAAGTAAACATAGCAATCAGCCCCAGCATTTT.

The sample holds a few counts of this clone. The chain joins TRBV2 to TRBJ2-3, with TRBD2 identical over 8 bases. The CDR3 covers 13 residues. Looked up from germline, CDR1 is SNHLY and CDR2 is FYNNEI. Trimming took 9 bases from V and 4 from J; bases not matched to a gene: 6. The CDR3 loop reads CARRRGESDTQYF. DNA for the CDR3: TGTGCCAGACGGCGGGGGGAATCAGATACGCAGTATTTT.

V usage is TRBV5-8 and J usage is TRBJ1-5; D is perhaps TRBD1 (6 bases). V shed 1 base and J shed 3 bases, with 11 bases lying between them. This CDR3 has 15 residues. CDR1 is SGHTS and CDR2 is YDEGEE in the germline V gene. CDR3 loop: CASSLPTGYNQPQHF. The CDR3 DNA reads TGTGCCAGCAGCTTGCCCACAGGGTACAATCAGCCCCAGCATTTT.

This clone came up once. The CDR3 sequence: CASSSPGMTQHF. In DNA, the CDR3 is TGTGCCAGCAGTTCCCCCGGGATGACCCAGCATTTT. The chain couples TRBV28 to TRBJ1-5; D is unclear. CDR1 and CDR2 (germline): MDHEN, SYDVKM. V was cut by 4 bases and J by 11 bases, with 12 bases left in between. The CDR3 loop spans 12 amino acids.

The J gene is TRBJ1-5, the V gene TRBV6-6; D possibly corresponds to TRBD1 (6 bases). The CDR3 totals 14 residues. The germline V gene encodes CDR1 MNHNY and CDR2 SVGAGI (reference sequence). V was cut by 6 bases and J by 5 bases, with 14 bases left in between. Here the CDR3 DNA reads TGTGCCAGCAGCCGTGGACAGAGTTATCAGCCCCAGCATTTT. Protein product: CASSRGQSYQPQHF.

This sequence joins TRBV7-9 and TRBJ1-3; D unresolved. V was pared by 5 bases and J by 0 bases, with 14 bases between. The V gene's germline CDR1 is SEHNR and CDR2 FQNEAQ (reference sequence). The CDR3 sequence is 16 residues long. CDR3 in amino acids: CASSGDGGISGNTIYF. The DNA for the CDR3 is TGTGCCAGCAGCGGGGATGGAGGGATCTCTGGAAACACCATATATTTT. Supplemented by reference TRBV7-9 and TRBJ1-3, the full variable domain reads DTGVSQNPRHKITKRGQNVTFRCDPISEHNRLYWYRQTLGQGPEFLTYFQNEAQLEKSRLLSDRFSAERPKGSFSTLEIQRTEQGDSAMYLCASSGDGGISGNTIYFGEGSWLTVV.